The subject of this entry is one T cell receptor (beta chain). Antigen specificity is unknown. This sample is drawn from a study of T cells in Graves' hyperthyroidism and ophthalmopathy. This CDR3 is 14 amino acids long. CDR1 SQVTM and CDR2 ANQGSEA come from the germline V gene. The V gene lost 2 bases and the J gene lost 7 bases, with 18 bases spanning the gap. Newly diagnosed patients aged 18 to 65 had hyperthyroidism of under 2 months' duration. Orbital computed tomography and thyroid ultrasound, together with serum TRAb and thyroxine and clinical symptoms, were used for diagnoses. General study points: Most thyroid clonotypes with frequency above 0.001 were detected in blood. Median prediction lead before ophthalmopathy onset was 6.5 months with the model.

Template material for amplifying TCR beta CDR3 regions consisted of RNA transcripts. During a first-round RT-PCR of the TCR CDR3, the HTBI primer set was used. TCRdb used MiXCR to reprocess the multiplex PCR reads, holding one entry per CDR3 protein. This sample has fewer than 450,000 distinct CDR3 sequences, with about a sixth found just once. The sequence was obtained from a woman aged 25 to 39 with Graves' hyperthyroidism that later progressed to Graves' ophthalmopathy. V and J are TRBV29-1 and TRBJ2-7; either TRBD1 or TRBD2 may fit D (6 bases each). Material: blood. CDR3 amino acids: CSVEQGFRGPEQYF. The CDR3 coding sequence is TGCAGCGTTGAACAGGGGTTCCGGGGGCCTGAGCAGTACTTC.